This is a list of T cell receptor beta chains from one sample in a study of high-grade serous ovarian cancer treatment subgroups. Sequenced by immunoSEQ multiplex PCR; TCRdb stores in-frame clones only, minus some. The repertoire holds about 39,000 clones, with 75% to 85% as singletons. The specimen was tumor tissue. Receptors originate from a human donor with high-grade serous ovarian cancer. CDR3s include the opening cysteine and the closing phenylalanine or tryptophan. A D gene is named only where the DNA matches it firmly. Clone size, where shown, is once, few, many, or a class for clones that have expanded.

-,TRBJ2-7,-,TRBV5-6,TGTGCCAGCAGCTTGTCAGGGCTCTACGAGCAGTACTTC,CASSLSGLYEQYF
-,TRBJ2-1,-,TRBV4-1,TGCGCCAGCAGCCAGAGCGATATAAACTCCTACAATGAGCAGTTCTTC,CASSQSDINSYNEQFF
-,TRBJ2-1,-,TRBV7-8,TGTGCCAGCAGCCCTGACAGAGTGTGGTTCTTC,CASSPDRVWFF
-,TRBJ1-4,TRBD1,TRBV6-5,TGTGCCAGCAGTTACTCGCAGGGGGCGGACGAAAAACTGTTTTTT,CASSYSQGADEKLFF
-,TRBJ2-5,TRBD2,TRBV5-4,TGTGCCAGCAGCCTGGACAGCGGGAGAGAAGAGACCCAGTACTTC,CASSLDSGREETQYF
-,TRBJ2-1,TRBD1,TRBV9,TGTGCCAGCAGCGCTGGGACAGTTAGAACAGGTGAGCAGTTCTTC,CASSAGTVRTGEQFF
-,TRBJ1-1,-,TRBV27,TGTGCCAGCCGTAACATCTTCGACACTGAAGCTTTCTTT,CASRNIFDTEAFF
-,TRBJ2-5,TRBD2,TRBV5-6,TGTGCCAGCAGCCCTGGGGTACTAGCGGGAGCAGAGACCCAGTACTTC,CASSPGVLAGAETQYF
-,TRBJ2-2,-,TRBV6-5,TGTGCCAGCCGGGACACCAACACCGGGGAGCTGTTTTTT,CASRDTNTGELFF
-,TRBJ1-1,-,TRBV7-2,TGTGCCAGCAGCTTAGGGGTTGGGGGGGTCGATGAAGCTTTCTTT,CASSLGVGGVDEAFF
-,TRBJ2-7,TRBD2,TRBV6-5,TGTGCCAGCAGTCGTAGCGGGAGTTTGTACGAGCAGTACTTC,CASSRSGSLYEQYF
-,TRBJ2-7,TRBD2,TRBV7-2,TGTGCCAGCAGCTTATCCCTCCCCGCTAGCGGGAGGGCCTGGGAGCAGTACTTC,CASSLSLPASGRAWEQYF
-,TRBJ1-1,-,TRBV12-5,TGTGCTAGTGGTTTGGTCCCAGGGCAGGTTGAAGCTTTCTTT,CASGLVPGQVEAFF
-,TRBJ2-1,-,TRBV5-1,TGCGCCAGCAGCTTGTCTGTCGGGAACAATGAGCAGTTCTTC,CASSLSVGNNEQFF
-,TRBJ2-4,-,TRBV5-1,TGCGCCAGCCGTCGTCAGGGAATCCCGGACATTCAGTACTTC,CASRRQGIPDIQYF
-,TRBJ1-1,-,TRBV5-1,TGCGCCAGCAGGCCTGTCATGAGGGCTGGAACTGAAGCTTTCTTT,CASRPVMRAGTEAFF
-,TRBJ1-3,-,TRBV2,TGTGCCAGCAGTGGACTGTTCTCTGGAAACACCATATATTTT,CASSGLFSGNTIYF
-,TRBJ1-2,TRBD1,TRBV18,TGTGCCAGCTCACGCACCGGGACAGGGACATCCGACTATGGCTACACCTTC,CASSRTGTGTSDYGYTF
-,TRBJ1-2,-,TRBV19,TGTGCCAGTAGTATAGCCCTGGGAATAACAAATGGCTACACCTTC,CASSIALGITNGYTF
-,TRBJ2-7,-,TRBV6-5,TGTGCCAGCAGTTGGAGTACAGGGTTTGTGGGGCAGTACTTC,CASSWSTGFVGQYF
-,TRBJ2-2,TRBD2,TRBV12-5,TGTGCTAGTGGTTTTCACGCGGGAGCGGACACCGGGGAGCTGTTTTTT,CASGFHAGADTGELFF
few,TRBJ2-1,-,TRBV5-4,TGTGCCAGCAGTTTCGACGTTTTGTTCAATGAGCAGTTCTTC,CASSFDVLFNEQFF
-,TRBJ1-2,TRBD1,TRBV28,TGTGCCAGCAGTTTGGCTCCGGGACAGAACTATGGCTACACCTTC,CASSLAPGQNYGYTF
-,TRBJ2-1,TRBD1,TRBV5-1,TGCGCCAGCAGCCAGGGACAGTACAATGAGCAGTTCTTC,CASSQGQYNEQFF
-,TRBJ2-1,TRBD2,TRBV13,TGTGCCAGCAGCTCGAGGACTAGCGGGGGGGCGAATGAGCAGTTCTTC,CASSSRTSGGANEQFF
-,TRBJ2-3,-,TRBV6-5,TGTGCCAGCAGTTACTCGGGTGGCACAGATACGCAGTATTTT,CASSYSGGTDTQYF
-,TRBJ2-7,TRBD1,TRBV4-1,TGCGCCAGCAGCCCTCCGGGACAGGAGTACGAGCAGTACTTC,CASSPPGQEYEQYF
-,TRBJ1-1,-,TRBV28,TGTGCCACCCAATCGACTGTGGTGACTGAAGCTTTCTTT,CATQSTVVTEAFF
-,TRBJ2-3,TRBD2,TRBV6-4,TGTGCCAGCAGTGACAGGGCCTCGGGACTAGCGGGAGTCCCCACAGATACGCAGTATTTT,CASSDRASGLAGVPTDTQYF
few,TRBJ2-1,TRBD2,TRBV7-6,TGTGCCAGCAGCCATACAGACCCGGGACTAGCATCCTACAATGAGCAGTTCTTC,CASSHTDPGLASYNEQFF
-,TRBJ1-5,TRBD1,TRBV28,TGTGCCGGCCAACAGGGGGTGAGCAATCAGCCCCAGCATTTT,CAGQQGVSNQPQHF
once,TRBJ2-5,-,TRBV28,TGTGCCAGCAGTCAGATCGCGGAGACCCAGTACTTC,CASSQIAETQYF
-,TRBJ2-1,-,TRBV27,TGTGCCAGCAGTTTATCTAGCGGCCAGAGAACCAATGAGCAGTTCTTC,CASSLSSGQRTNEQFF
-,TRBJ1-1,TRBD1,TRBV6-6,TGTGCCAGCAGTTCACAGGGGGCTGGGGAAGCTTTCTTT,CASSSQGAGEAFF
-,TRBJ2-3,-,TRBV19,TGTGCCAGTAGTATGGGCTTTCGATCGGCCGTGGATACGCAGTATTTT,CASSMGFRSAVDTQYF
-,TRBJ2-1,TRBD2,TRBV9,TGTGCCAGCAGCCTAGGAGATTGGACTAGCTATTACAATGAGCAGTTCTTC,CASSLGDWTSYYNEQFF
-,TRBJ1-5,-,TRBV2,TGTGCCAGCAGTTACCAGGGGCAGCCCCAGCATTTT,CASSYQGQPQHF
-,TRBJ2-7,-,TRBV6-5,TGTGCCAGCAGCCGGTTAGGGACCGCCGAGCAGTACTTC,CASSRLGTAEQYF
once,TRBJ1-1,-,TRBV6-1,TGTGCCAGCAGAGACACTGAAGCTTTCTTT,CASRDTEAFF
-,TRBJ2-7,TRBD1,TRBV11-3,TGTGCCAGCAGCTTAGATCGAGAAAGACAGGGTGGTGTCGAGCAGTACTTC,CASSLDRERQGGVEQYF